These 29 T cell receptor beta chains were sequenced from one sample in a study of blood T cell repertoires in COVID-19. Profiling relied on immunoSEQ multiplex PCR, and the TCRdb table lists in-frame clones only, not all of them. The sample consists of 160,000 or so clones, approximately 80% of them appearing once. Sequencing input: peripheral blood. The receptors here all came from a human donor in a cohort sampled during active COVID-19.

The rearrangement uses TRBV4-3 and TRBJ2-6; 7 bases map to TRBD2. This CDR3 region has 16 residues. Germline CDR1 and CDR2: LGHNA and YSLEER. J lost 12 bases, V lost 0 bases, and 11 bases had no gene match. DNA for the CDR3: TGCGCCAGCAGCCAAGATCTTATCGGGGGGTTGGCCGTCCTGACTTTC. Translated: CASSQDLIGGLAVLTF.

The chain is built from TRBV7-9 and TRBJ1-1, with 7 bases fitting TRBD1. Trimming at V came to 5 bases and at J to 5 bases, leaving 11 bases not matched to a gene. In germline, CDR1 is SEHNR, CDR2 FQNEAQ (reference sequence). CDR3 length equals 15 residues. Here the CDR3 DNA reads TGTGCCAGCAGCGCTGACAGGGTACGGGAGACTGAAGCTTTCTTT. It yields the protein CASSADRVRETEAFF.

CDR3 sequence reads: CASSGAGGDEQYF. CDR3 DNA: TGTGCCAGCAGTGGGGCGGGAGGGGACGAGCAGTACTTC. The chain couples TRBV2 to TRBJ2-7; 9 positions agree with TRBD2. This CDR3 spans 13 amino acids. With 4 bases clipped from V and 5 bases from J, the junction kept 3 bases outside the gene matches. Germline V CDR1 and CDR2: SNHLY, FYNNEI.

The rearrangement links TRBV7-9 to TRBJ1-2; D possibly corresponds to TRBD1 (6 bases). The CDR3 covers 13 residues. V dropped 5 bases and J dropped 8 bases, with 15 bases sitting between them. Germline CDR1 reads SEHNR; CDR2 reads FQNEAQ (reference sequence). Here the CDR3 reads CASSPPGVAGYTF. CDR3 sequence (DNA): TGTGCCAGCAGCCCCCCAGGGGTAGCGGGCTACACCTTC. The whole variable domain, filled in from reference TRBV7-9 and TRBJ1-2, reads DTGVSQNPRHKITKRGQNVTFRCDPISEHNRLYWYRQTLGQGPEFLTYFQNEAQLEKSRLLSDRFSAERPKGSFSTLEIQRTEQGDSAMYLCASSPPGVAGYTFGSGTRLTVV.

This clone is a singleton in its sample. The chain combines TRBV19 with TRBJ1-1; 9 bases are shared with TRBD1. V lost 8 bases and J lost 5; bases outside the gene matches: 6. The germline gives CDR1 LNHDA, CDR2 SQIVND (reference sequence). The length of the CDR3 is 13 residues. CDR3 nucleotide sequence: TGTGCCAGTCGGGACAGGGAAAGGACTGAAGCTTTCTTT. Its protein is CASRDRERTEAFF. The full variable domain, in which reference TRBV19 and TRBJ1-1 provide the parts outside the CDR3, is DGGITQSPKYLFRKEGQNVTLSCEQNLNHDAMYWYRQDPGQGLRLIYYSQIVNDFQKGDIAEGYSVSREKKESFPLTVTSAQKNPTAFYLCASRDRERTEAFFGQGTRLTVV.

The chain links TRBV7-2 to TRBJ1-2; TRBD1 agrees at 8 bases. The CDR3 runs to 14 residues. Germline CDR1 SGHTA, CDR2 FQGNSA. After removal of 4 bases from V and 8 bases from J, the junction contained 9 bases not matched to a gene. Written as DNA, the CDR3 is TGTGCCAGCAGCTCAGAGACAGGGGTGCGGGGCTACACCTTC. Translation: CASSSETGVRGYTF. Looking up the rest from reference TRBV7-2 and TRBJ1-2 gives the full variable domain: GAGVSQSPSNKVTEKGKDVELRCDPISGHTALYWYRQSLGQGLEFLIYFQGNSAPDKSGLPSDRFSAERTGGSVSTLTIQRTQQEDSAVYLCASSSETGVRGYTFGSGTRLTVV.

This sequence joins TRBV5-4 and TRBJ1-1, with 10 bases matching TRBD1. This CDR3 region has 17 residues. Looked up from germline, CDR1 is SGHNT and CDR2 is YYREEE (reference sequence). The V segment lost 3 bases and the J segment 8 bases; nucleotides outside the gene matches: 16. CDR3 in amino acids: CASSSQDRGSHVGEAFF. The DNA for the CDR3 is TGTGCCAGCAGCTCCCAGGACAGGGGGTCCCACGTGGGGGAAGCTTTCTTT.

This chain joins TRBV18 and TRBJ1-2; D gene unclear. Germline V CDR1 and CDR2: KGHSH, LQKENI. V lost 2 bases and J lost 8, with 9 bases in between. CDR3 size: 12 residues. CDR3: CASSPNRGGYTF. The CDR3 region has the DNA TGTGCCAGCTCACCAAATAGAGGAGGCTACACCTTC.

The table lists this clone with a few counts. The genes are TRBV19 and TRBJ1-3; 8 nucleotides align to TRBD1. Germline V gene data show CDR1 as LNHDA and CDR2 as SQIVND (reference sequence). The V gene end was trimmed by 3 bases and the J gene end by 4 bases; junction bases not matched to a gene: 2. The CDR3 spans 14 residues. The CDR3 bases are TGTGCCAGTAGTATCTGGACAGGGGGAAACACCATATATTTT. It is translated as CASSIWTGGNTIYF.

This chain joins TRBV6-2 or TRBV6-3 and TRBJ2-7, with 7 positions matching TRBD1. The V and J ends lost 0 bases and 3 bases, in that order; junction bases with no gene match: 2. CDR3 length equals 14 residues. Germline-derived CDR1 and CDR2 are MNHEY and SVGEGT. The CDR3 region has the DNA TGTGCCAGCAGTTACTCGGGACAGATCTACGAGCAGTACTTC. This translates into CASSYSGQIYEQYF.

V is TRBV5-1 and J is TRBJ2-1, with 7 bases matching TRBD1. V shed 3 bases, J shed 4 bases, and the junction held 4 bases outside the gene matches. The CDR3 consists of 14 residues. Germline-derived CDR1 and CDR2 are SGHRS and YFSETQ. The CDR3 nucleotides are TGCGCCAGCAGCTCGCCGGGACAGTACAATGAGCAGTTCTTC. This sequence encodes CASSSPGQYNEQFF.

The genes are TRBV7-9 and TRBJ1-1; D remains ambiguous. The CDR3 consists of 14 residues. V lost 4 bases and J lost 7, with 16 bases in between. Germline V gene lookup returns CDR1 SEHNR and CDR2 FQNEAQ (reference sequence). CDR3 nucleotides: TGTGCCAGCAGCTCCACCTCCCTAGGTAGTGAAGCTTTCTTT. It encodes CASSSTSLGSEAFF.

The chain links TRBV7-2 to TRBJ2-7; 8 bases line up with TRBD1. Germline V gives CDR1 SGHTA, CDR2 FQGNSA. V gave up 5 bases and J gave up 2 bases; unmatched junction bases: 11. The CDR3 has 16 amino acids. CDR3 sequence (DNA): TGTGCCAGCAGCCCAACGGGACAGGAACCTCCCTACGAGCAGTACTTC. Protein product: CASSPTGQEPPYEQYF.

The CDR3 spells CASSGGGVGPYEQYF. CDR3 coding DNA: TGCGCCAGCAGCGGTGGGGGGGTCGGTCCCTACGAGCAGTACTTC. The gene calls are TRBV5-1 and TRBJ2-7, with TRBD2 identical over 7 bases. CDR1 SGHRS and CDR2 YFSETQ come from the germline V gene. The CDR3 loop spans 15 amino acids. The trim removed 4 bases at V and 2 bases at J, leaving 9 bases unmatched.

This sequence joins TRBV6-5 and TRBJ2-7, with TRBD1 matching over 10 bases. This CDR3 contains 15 residues. The V segment lost 7 bases and the J segment 7 bases; nucleotides outside the gene matches: 13. CDR1 is MNHEY and CDR2 is SVGAGI in the germline V gene. For the CDR3, the DNA is TGTGCCAGCACCGTGAGACAGGGGGCGCGTTTGGAGCAGTACTTC. It codes for CASTVRQGARLEQYF.

This clone showed up just a few times. DNA of the CDR3: TGTGCCAGCAGCCCAGGGACTAGCGGGGGGGCTGTCAAAAACATTCAGTACTTC. Amino acids: CASSPGTSGGAVKNIQYF. The chain recombines TRBV7-9 with TRBJ2-4, with TRBD2 matching over 16 bases. The germline CDR1 and CDR2 sequences are SEHNR and FQNEAQ (reference sequence). V shed 5 bases, J shed 3 bases, and the junction held 7 bases outside the gene matches. The CDR3 is made up of 18 amino acids.

The rearrangement links TRBV3-1 (or the pseudogene TRBV3-2) to TRBJ1-4; 11 bases agree with TRBD1. The CDR3 covers 14 residues. Germline lookup yields CDR1 LGHDT and CDR2 YNNKEL (reference sequence). V dropped 5 bases and J dropped 8; count of bases not matched to a gene: 4. The CDR3: CASSSGTGGEKLFF. CDR3 DNA: TGTGCCAGCAGCTCCGGGACAGGGGGAGAAAAACTGTTTTTT.

The genes are TRBV5-5 and TRBJ1-2; possibly TRBD1 for D (6 bases). CDR1 and CDR2 from the germline V gene are SGHKS and YYEKEE (reference sequence). This CDR3 is 17 amino acids long. The V end lost 0 bases, the J end lost 0 bases, and 15 bases lay between the germline ends. CDR3 amino acids: CASSLGLGQTSNYGYTF. The CDR3 nucleotides read TGTGCCAGCAGCTTGGGGCTAGGACAGACCTCTAACTATGGCTACACCTTC. Supplemented by reference TRBV5-5 and TRBJ1-2, the full variable domain reads DAGVTQSPTHLIKTRGQQVTLRCSPISGHKSVSWYQQVLGQGPQFIFQYYEKEERGRGNFPDRFSARQFPNYSSELNVNALLLGDSALYLCASSLGLGQTSNYGYTFGSGTRLTVV.

The chain joins TRBV9 to TRBJ2-7, with D maybe TRBD2 (6 bases). CDR3 length: 14 amino acids. Germline V gives CDR1 SGDLS, CDR2 YYNGEE. V lost 4 bases and J lost 3, with 14 bases in between. The CDR3 spells CASSPGDFNYEQYF. The CDR3 coding sequence is TGTGCCAGCAGCCCTGGGGACTTCAACTACGAGCAGTACTTC.

The chain has TRBV5-6 and TRBJ2-4, with 7 bases aligning to TRBD2. V lost 2 bases to trimming and J lost 8 bases; unmatched junction nucleotides: 13. CDR1 and CDR2 (germline): SGHDT, YYEEEE. The CDR3 has 16 residues. Here the CDR3 DNA reads TGTGCCAGCAGCTTCCGATCAGCGGGGAAAAAGGACATTCAGTACTTC. This gives the protein CASSFRSAGKKDIQYF.

This chain links TRBV19 with TRBJ1-5, with 8 nucleotides matching TRBD1. J gave up 2 bases and V 2 bases, and 8 bases lay outside the gene matches. The CDR3 loop spans 17 amino acids. CDR1 is LNHDA and CDR2 is SQIVND in the germline V gene (reference sequence). This CDR3 is CASSILTGGRGNQPQHF. DNA of the CDR3: TGTGCCAGTAGTATACTCACAGGGGGAAGGGGCAATCAGCCCCAGCATTTT.

The chain joins TRBV28 to TRBJ2-7; 7 bases are a match to TRBD1. The CDR3 consists of 17 residues. Germline V gives CDR1 MDHEN, CDR2 SYDVKM. Germline trimming cut 7 bases from V and 0 bases from J; bases unmatched to any gene: 15. The CDR3: CASIGSSPGQSSYEQYF. Here the CDR3 DNA reads TGTGCCAGCATCGGGTCAAGTCCGGGACAGAGCTCCTACGAGCAGTACTTC.

The chain links TRBV6-1 to TRBJ2-3; weak D call: TRBD1 (5 bases). Per germline, CDR1 MNHNS and CDR2 SASEGT. The CDR3 loop spans 15 amino acids. Trimming shortened V by 2 bases and J by 1 base, and 10 bases separated the two germline ends. CDR3 loop: CASSESIGGTDTQYF. In DNA, the CDR3 is TGTGCCAGCAGTGAATCGATAGGGGGCACAGATACGCAGTATTTT.

This chain uses TRBV19 with TRBJ2-7, with D possibly TRBD2 on 7 matching bases. CDR1 is LNHDA, CDR2 SQIVND, per germline (reference sequence). The CDR3 loop spans 15 amino acids. Trimming took off 8 bases at V and 2 bases at J, with 19 bases between the two ends. The CDR3 bases are TGTGCCAGTGGGATGGGGGGGACATCTACCTACGAGCAGTACTTC. It encodes CASGMGGTSTYEQYF.

The chain carries TRBV9 and TRBJ2-3; D is unresolved. The V end was cut by 0 bases, the J end by 4 bases, with 6 bases between. The germline V gene has CDR1 SGDLS and CDR2 YYNGEE. This CDR3 comprises 13 residues. The CDR3: CASSVALADTQYF. Written as DNA, the CDR3 is TGTGCCAGCAGCGTAGCTCTTGCAGATACGCAGTATTTT.

The genes are TRBV19 and TRBJ2-5; D possibly corresponds to TRBD1 (6 bases). The germline V gene has CDR1 LNHDA and CDR2 SQIVND (reference sequence). The CDR3 runs to 15 residues. Between the trimmed V and J ends, which lost 1 base and 4 bases, there was a span of 13 bases. As DNA, the CDR3 is TGTGCCAGTAGTATAGGGAGACAGGTGGGAGAGACCCAGTACTTC. This translates into CASSIGRQVGETQYF.

This clone appeared a single time. The CDR3 bases are TGTGCCAGCAGCCGGGACAGACAATACGAGCAGTACTTC. Translation gives CASSRDRQYEQYF. V gene TRBV7-2 combines with J gene TRBJ2-7, with 7 bases aligning to TRBD1. J gave up 4 bases and V 5 bases, and 5 bases lay outside the gene matches. Germline assignment: CDR1 SGHTA and CDR2 FQGNSA. This CDR3 has 13 amino acids.

This chain links TRBV4-1 with TRBJ2-7, with D possibly TRBD2 on 5 matching bases. In germline, CDR1 is MGHRA, CDR2 YSYEKL. This CDR3 region has 15 residues. V lost 3 bases to trimming and J lost 3 bases, with 15 bases between them. Here the CDR3 DNA reads TGCGCCAGCAGCCACACAATAGACGGAGGCTACGAGCAGTACTTC. Its translation is CASSHTIDGGYEQYF.

The V and J genes are TRBV6-5 and TRBJ2-7; 10 bases line up with TRBD1. Germline CDR1 MNHEY, CDR2 SVGAGI. J gave up 2 bases and V 6 bases, and 7 bases lay outside the gene matches. The CDR3 is 15 amino acids. CDR3 in amino acids: CASRPSGTGAYEQYF. The CDR3 DNA sequence: TGTGCCAGCAGACCTTCCGGGACAGGGGCCTACGAGCAGTACTTC.